This TCR beta chain was profiled in a study of blood T cells in healthy people across ages. Study overall: Template switching recovered approximately one barcoded beta molecule for every two T cells.

With a J-beta primer mix and a sample-barcoded 5' primer, a second PCR ran 7 to 11 cycles. TCRdb reprocessed the 5' RACE reads via MiXCR and lists one record per CDR3 protein. The table shows roughly 1,300,000 distinct CDR3 sequences, with 59% occurring only once. Remarks on this clonotype: Its antigen remains unknown.

Whole-study findings and limits: Fewer expanded clones and more diversity marked long-lived versus aged donors.

Sequencing was performed on blood. This sequence was found in a man aged 18-30 years in good health.

For the CDR3, the DNA is TGCGCCAGCAGCCAAGACGCCAGTATTAACACTGAAGCTTTCTTT. Its translation: CASSQDASINTEAFF. The genes are TRBV4-1 and TRBJ1-1, with D hard to call. The CDR3 runs to 15 residues. V lost 0 bases and J lost 2, with 10 bases in between. The V gene's germline CDR1 is MGHRA and CDR2 YSYEKL.